The T cell receptor beta chain under discussion was sequenced for a study of blood T cell repertoires in COVID-19. Study-wide context: Samples of COVID-19 (acute and convalescent) were obtained from the United States, Italy and Spain. PBMCs, B-cell-depleted T cells, or T cells provided the cDNA or gDNA that made up the material.

Germline assignment: CDR1 SEHNR and CDR2 FQNEAQ (reference sequence). This CDR3 has 12 residues. V shed 5 bases and J shed 4 bases, with 5 bases lying between them. Per the original methods: The authors estimated nucleated cell counts from reference gene primer amplification. Assay used: immunoSEQ multiplex PCR; TCRdb lists only in-frame clones, some missing. For V, J and clone size, that table is used; D and trimming come from the DNA. Here the sample spans under 500,000 clones, 85% to 90% being singletons. The chain couples TRBV7-9 to TRBJ2-2, with no clear D. The clonotype originates from a man aged 25-40 years who had recovered from COVID-19. Sample: PBMCs or T cells enriched from blood (not recorded which). CDR3 coding DNA: TGTGCCAGCAGCCCTACCACCGGGGAGCTGTTTTTT. This codes for CASSPTTGELFF.